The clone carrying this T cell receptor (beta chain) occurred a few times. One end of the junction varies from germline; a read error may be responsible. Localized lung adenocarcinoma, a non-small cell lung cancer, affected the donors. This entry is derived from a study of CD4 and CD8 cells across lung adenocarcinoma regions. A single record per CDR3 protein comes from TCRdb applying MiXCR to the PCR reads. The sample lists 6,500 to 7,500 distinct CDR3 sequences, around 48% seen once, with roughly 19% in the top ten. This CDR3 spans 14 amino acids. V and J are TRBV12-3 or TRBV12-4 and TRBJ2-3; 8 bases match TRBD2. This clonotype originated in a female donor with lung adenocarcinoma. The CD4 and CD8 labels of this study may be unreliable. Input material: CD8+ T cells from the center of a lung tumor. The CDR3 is CASSGGGARETQYF. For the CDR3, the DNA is TGTGCCAGCAGCGGGGGGGGGGCCCGAGAGACGCAGTACTTT.